One sample yielded the 26 T cell receptor beta chains listed below, sequenced in a study of tissue T cells after allogeneic stem cell transplantation. Using immunoSEQ multiplex PCR, the repertoire was profiled, and TCRdb retains in-frame clones only, with some absent. This table has roughly 7,100 clones, 40% to 50% appearing once. The sample's time point: mouse harvest day 7 after allogeneic transplant. Mouse grafts combined 10^7 T-cell-depleted bone marrow cells with 10^6 splenic CD5+ T cells. The source material was gut tissue. The receptors stem from a female BALB/c mouse given C57BL/6 T cells with graft-versus-host disease after an allogeneic hematopoietic cell transplant.

This clone was detected a few times. The genes are named according to mouse. The read gets to within 1 residue of the CDR3 end, and the germline J gene fills in the rest. V and J are TRBV23 and TRBJ1-4. CDR3 length: 14 residues. Germline-derived CDR1 and CDR2 are KGHTA and FQNQQP. Partial CDR3 DNA: TGCTCCAGCAGTCAATCGGGGCAGAACGAAAGATTATTT. Translation: CSSSQSGQNERLF. The full-length CDR3 reads as CSSSQSGQNERLFF.

About this clone itself: Gene and germline names: mouse. The observed sequence ends 1 residue before the CDR3 terminus, with the missing tail filled in from the germline J gene. This chain links TRBV16 with TRBJ2-3, with 8 bases aligning to TRBD1. CDR1 and CDR2 from the germline V gene are SGHSA and FRNQAP. The CDR3 has 14 residues. V dropped 2 bases and J dropped 6; count of bases not matched to a gene: 4. CDR3 amino acids: CASSLQGAKETLYF. The part of the CDR3 DNA that was read is TGTGCAAGCAGCTTACAGGGGGCAAAGGAAACGCTGTAT.

This clone showed up just once. Each gene name is a mouse one. From the germline J gene comes the end of the CDR3, since the read stops 1 residue before it. This sequence joins TRBV1 and TRBJ2-4; 8 nucleotides agree with TRBD2. Looked up from germline, CDR1 is NSQYPW and CDR2 is LRSPGD (reference sequence). The CDR3 is 15 residues long. The ends lost 1 base at V and 3 bases at J; junction bases unmatched: 3. CDR3 sequence reads: CTCSAAGGRQNTLYF. CDR3 DNA, as far as it was read: TGCACCTGCAGTGCAGCTGGGGGGCGCCAAAACACCTTGTAC.

This clone has just a few counts. Gene names and germline match the mouse. The CDR3 is cut off 1 residue early in the read; its end comes from the germline J gene. The rearrangement uses TRBV3 and TRBJ2-1, with D perhaps matching TRBD1 (5 bases). Between the trimmed V and J ends, which lost 5 bases and 3 bases, there was a span of 11 bases. The CDR3 sequence is 14 residues long. Germline CDR1 reads SNHLY; CDR2 reads FYNGKV (reference sequence). CDR3 sequence reads: CASSPRQIYAEQFF. Partial CDR3 DNA: TGTGCCAGCAGCCCTCGACAGATCTATGCTGAGCAGTTC.

Comments on this clone: Gene and germline names: mouse. The CDR3 extends 1 residue past the end of the read, so its final part is completed from the germline J gene. The J gene is TRBJ2-5, the V gene TRBV23; the D call TRBD2 from the table was never checked on the DNA. The CDR3 has 13 amino acids. The germline V gene encodes CDR1 KGHTA and CDR2 FQNQQP. CDR3 DNA (partial): TGCTCCAGCAGTCAATCAGTCTGGGACACCCAGTAC. It encodes CSSSQSVWDTQY. The full CDR3 reads CSSSQSVWDTQYF.

Comment on this clone: Gene labels here are mouse ones. Sequencing ends 1 residue short of the CDR3 end; the germline J gene provides the rest. The chain recombines TRBV1 with TRBJ1-1; D not resolved. Germline V gives CDR1 NSQYPW, CDR2 LRSPGD (reference sequence). V shed 0 bases and J shed 6 bases, with 2 bases lying between them. The CDR3 sequence is 11 residues long. CDR3 amino acids: CTCSADAEVFF. The sequenced part of the CDR3 DNA is TGCACCTGCAGTGCAGACGCAGAAGTCTTC.

This clone was counted between two and nine times. Mouse names are used for the genes. The read terminates 1 residue ahead of where the CDR3 ends, so the germline J gene completes it. The V gene is TRBV3, the J gene TRBJ1-3; D is perhaps TRBD1 (5 bases). Germline CDR1 is SNHLY and CDR2 is FYNGKV (reference sequence). V lost 4 bases and J 0 bases, leaving 7 bases between the germline ends. This CDR3 has 14 residues. The CDR3: CASSSTVSGNTLYF. Partial CDR3 DNA: TGTGCCAGCAGCTCGACAGTTTCTGGAAATACGCTCTAT.

As regards this clone: Gene names are mouse gene names. The CDR3 loop reads CASSLSVQATEVFF. The sequenced CDR3 bases are TGTGCCAGCAGTCTGTCGGTGCAGGCCACAGAAGTCTTC. The rearrangement joins TRBV26 to TRBJ1-1; D remains unclear. The read ends 1 residue shy of where the CDR3 ends; the end is completed using the germline J gene. The CDR3 has 14 amino acids. The V gene's germline CDR1 is KGHPV and CDR2 FQNQEV (reference sequence). Trimming shortened V by 0 bases and J by 4 bases, and 9 bases separated the two germline ends.

To note about this clone: Gene names denote mouse genes. The sequenced CDR3 bases are TGTGCCAGCAGCGCCGGGACACCCTATGCTGAGCAGTTC. It yields the protein CASSAGTPYAEQF. The whole CDR3 reads CASSAGTPYAEQFF. This rearrangement joins TRBV26 to TRBJ2-1; maybe TRBD1 (6 bases). Read data end 1 residue before the CDR3 end; the end is taken from the germline J gene. CDR1 KGHPV and CDR2 FQNQEV come from the germline V gene (reference sequence). This CDR3 has 14 amino acids. Trimming took off 6 bases at V and 3 bases at J, with 12 bases between the two ends.

Of note for this clone: Gene names are the mouse ones. Other DNA sequences from this sample encode an identical CDR3 as well. The CDR3: CASSLLGGQDTQYF. CDR3 bases read: TGTGCCAGCAGTCTCCTGGGGGGCCAAGACACCCAGTAC. V gene TRBV26 combines with J gene TRBJ2-5, with 8 bases that match TRBD2. The sequenced fragment ends 1 residue before the CDR3 boundary, so the rest is inferred from the germline J gene. Trimming at V came to 3 bases and at J to 2 bases, leaving 1 base not matched to a gene. The CDR3 runs to 14 residues. Germline assignment: CDR1 KGHPV and CDR2 FQNQEV (reference sequence). The variable domain in full, completed from reference TRBV26 and TRBJ2-5, reads NSKVIQTPRYLVKGQGQKAKMRCIPEKGHPVVFWYQQNKNNEFKFLINFQNQEVLQQIDMTEKRFSAECPSNSPCSLEIQSSEAGDSALYLCASSLLGGQDTQYFGPGTRLLVL.

This clone was seen more than once but under ten times. Gene names are mouse gene names. CDR3 DNA (partial): TGTGCCAGCAGTCTGTCTGATGAACAGTAC. Amino acid sequence: CASSLSDEQY. The full CDR3 is CASSLSDEQYF. The rearrangement uses TRBV26 and TRBJ2-7; D not certain. The sequenced fragment ends 1 residue before the CDR3 boundary, so the rest is inferred from the germline J gene. There are 11 residues in the CDR3. Germline V CDR1 and CDR2: KGHPV, FQNQEV (reference sequence). V was trimmed by 0 bases and J by 5 bases, leaving 2 bases between them.

Turning to this clone: The listed genes are named as in mouse. The read halts 1 residue ahead of the CDR3 end, with the missing end drawn from the germline J gene. The rearrangement joins TRBV23 to TRBJ1-1; the D call of TRBD1 is as the table states it, not checked on the DNA. The germline gives CDR1 KGHTA, CDR2 FQNQQP. CDR3 length: 14 residues. The CDR3 protein is CSSSPGQANTEVFF. CDR3 DNA (partial): TGCTCCAGCAGTCCGGGACAAGCAAACACAGAAGTCTTC.

Points on this clone: Mouse gene names and germline throughout. Coverage ceases 1 residue before the CDR3 finishes, and the germline J gene fills in the end. V usage is TRBV3 and J usage is TRBJ1-3; D uncertain. Germline V gene data show CDR1 as SNHLY and CDR2 as FYNGKV (reference sequence). The CDR3 totals 14 residues. Trimming took off 2 bases at V and 2 bases at J, with 7 bases between the two ends. CDR3 amino acids: CASSLYGAGNTLYF. CDR3 DNA, as far as it was read: TGTGCCAGCAGCTTATACGGGGCTGGAAATACGCTCTAT.

This clone qualifies as medium-sized. Germline and genes here are mouse. The CDR3 end is not reached by the read, which stops 1 residue before it; the germline J gene fills it in. V is TRBV26 and J is TRBJ1-4, with D possibly being TRBD1 (6 bases). The V gene lost 1 base and the J gene lost 5 bases, with 11 bases spanning the gap. The CDR3 consists of 15 residues. Germline-derived CDR1 and CDR2 are KGHPV and FQNQEV (reference sequence). The covered CDR3 bases are TGTGCCAGCAGTCTGTATAGGACAGTAAACGAAAGATTATTT. The encoded protein is CASSLYRTVNERLF. The full CDR3 protein reads CASSLYRTVNERLFF.

For this clone: The genes are named according to mouse. The missing CDR3 end, 1 residue past where the read stops, is filled in from the germline J gene. The chain has TRBV26 and TRBJ2-5, with unresolved D. V lost 0 bases, J lost 0 bases, and 4 bases lay in between. There are 14 residues in the CDR3. Per the germline V gene, CDR1 is KGHPV and CDR2 is FQNQEV (reference sequence). CDR3 bases read: TGTGCCAGCAGTCTGTCTGGGAACCAAGACACCCAGTAC. It specifies CASSLSGNQDTQY. The whole CDR3 reads CASSLSGNQDTQYF.

About this clone: Gene names refer to mouse genes. The CDR3 end is not reached by the read, which stops 1 residue before it; the germline J gene fills it in. This sequence joins TRBV26 and TRBJ2-7, with 8 bases lining up with TRBD2. Germline values: CDR1 KGHPV, CDR2 FQNQEV (reference sequence). V shed 6 bases, J shed 0 bases, and the junction held 4 bases outside the gene matches. This CDR3 spans 14 amino acids. CDR3 sequence: CASSPGTGSYEQYF. The sequenced CDR3 bases are TGTGCCAGCAGCCCCGGGACTGGCTCCTATGAACAGTAC.

This clone has just a few counts. Gene names are the mouse ones. The read terminates 1 residue ahead of where the CDR3 ends, so the germline J gene completes it. The J gene is TRBJ1-4, the V gene TRBV26; TRBD1 agrees at 7 bases. V trimming: 6 bases; J trimming: 8 bases; junction bases outside the gene matches: 6. This CDR3 is 13 amino acids long. The germline gives CDR1 KGHPV, CDR2 FQNQEV (reference sequence). CDR3 residues: CASSGGQMERLFF. The CDR3 DNA, read in part, is TGTGCCAGCAGCGGGGGACAGATGGAAAGATTATTT.

The sample holds a few counts of this clone. Gene names refer to mouse genes. The read stops 1 residue short of the end of the CDR3; the missing end is completed from the germline J gene. The chain links TRBV5 to TRBJ2-7; TRBD1 matches 7 bases. CDR1 and CDR2 (germline): LGHNA, YNLKQL (reference sequence). Trimming took 0 bases from V and 7 from J; bases not matched to a gene: 6. CDR3 length: 14 residues. The sequenced CDR3 bases are TGTGCCAGCAGCCAAGACAGGGGGAGAGGAGAACAGTAC. It encodes CASSQDRGRGEQY. The entire CDR3 protein is CASSQDRGRGEQYF.

With regard to this clone: This clone may be a read error of a much larger clone one base away. Mouse gene names and germline throughout. The read ends 1 residue shy of where the CDR3 ends; the end is completed using the germline J gene. This chain links TRBV12-1 with TRBJ1-4, with 7 bases that match TRBD1. The CDR3 sequence is 15 residues long. Germline CDR1 SGHSN, CDR2 HYEKVE. Incomplete CDR3 DNA: TGTGCCAGCTCTCTCGGAGACAGGGTAAACGAAGGATTATTT. Encoded protein: CASSLGDRVNEGLF. From start to end, the CDR3 is CASSLGDRVNEGLFF.

A note on this clone: Mouse names are used for the genes. The sequence runs out 1 residue before the end of the CDR3; the remainder is reconstructed from the germline J gene. The chain uses TRBV12-2 and TRBJ2-4, with TRBD2 matching 8 bases. V was clipped by 0 bases and J by 1 base; unmatched bases: 2. Germline V CDR1 and CDR2: SGHLS, HYDKME. The CDR3 consists of 15 residues. CDR3 DNA (partial): TGTGCCAGCTCTCTCTGGGGGGGGCGTCAAAACACCTTGTAC. Its protein product is CASSLWGGRQNTLY. The complete CDR3 reads CASSLWGGRQNTLYF.

Of note for this clone: Here the gene names and germline are mouse. The CDR3 end falls 1 residue outside the read, so it is completed with the germline J gene. The J gene is TRBJ1-3, the V gene TRBV23; no check of the table's D call, TRBD1, against the DNA was made. Per the germline V gene, CDR1 is KGHTA and CDR2 is FQNQQP. CDR3 length: 15 amino acids. CDR3 region: CSSSQGHNSGNTLYF. CDR3 bases read: TGCTCCAGCAGTCAAGGACACAATTCTGGAAATACGCTCTAT.

In regard to this clone: Gene names denote mouse genes. The sequence runs out 1 residue before the end of the CDR3; the remainder is reconstructed from the germline J gene. V and J are TRBV12-1 and TRBJ1-3; D might be TRBD1 (5 bases). V lost 4 bases, J lost 3 bases, and 12 bases lay in between. Germline CDR1 SGHSN, CDR2 HYEKVE. There are 14 residues in the CDR3. CDR3 sequence: CASSLLGVGNTLYF. The part of the CDR3 DNA that was read is TGTGCCAGCTCCCTTCTAGGGGTTGGAAATACGCTCTAT.

Details on this clone: Gene labels here are mouse ones. With the read ending 1 residue before the CDR3 end, the germline J gene is used to fill in that end. The rearrangement joins TRBV5 to TRBJ1-1; the D gene is possibly TRBD1 (6 bases). Germline V gives CDR1 LGHNA, CDR2 YNLKQL (reference sequence). The CDR3 spans 15 residues. The germline V and J ends were trimmed by 0 bases and 6 bases, with 14 bases remaining between them. CDR3 loop: CASSQDLQGRAEVFF. The part of the CDR3 DNA that was read is TGTGCCAGCAGCCAAGATCTCCAGGGGAGGGCAGAAGTCTTC.

With regard to this clone: Genes and germline are mouse. The read comes to an end 1 residue before the CDR3 does, leaving the germline J gene to fill in the end. The rearrangement uses TRBV26 and TRBJ2-2; D ambiguous. Trimming cost V 2 bases and J 0 bases, with 4 bases left between them. There are 14 residues in the CDR3. Germline CDR1 KGHPV, CDR2 FQNQEV (reference sequence). The sequenced part of the CDR3 DNA is TGTGCCAGCAGTCTGGATTCAAACACCGGGCAGCTCTAC. Translating it yields CASSLDSNTGQLY. The entire CDR3 protein reads CASSLDSNTGQLYF.

By share of the sample, this clone is medium-sized. All gene names here are mouse names. The sequenced CDR3 bases are TGTGCCAGCAGCCAAGACTGGGTCTCCTATGAACAGTAC. This sequence encodes CASSQDWVSYEQY. The full CDR3 protein reads CASSQDWVSYEQYF. The chain recombines TRBV5 with TRBJ2-7; TRBD2 is a possible D gene (5 bases). The read terminates 1 residue before the CDR3 end, so the remaining end is supplied by the germline J gene. Germline V lookup: CDR1 LGHNA, CDR2 YNLKQL (reference sequence). The CDR3 loop spans 14 amino acids. The V gene lost 0 bases and the J gene lost 0 bases, with 6 bases spanning the gap.

A remark on this clone: The genes and germline here are from mouse. The CDR3 reads CANSPTRQTYEQYF. The sequenced CDR3 bases are TGTGCCAACAGCCCTACTCGACAAACCTATGAACAGTAC. The V call is TRBV26, the J call TRBJ2-7; D remains ambiguous. The read comes to an end 1 residue before the CDR3 does, leaving the germline J gene to fill in the end. The V gene lost 10 bases and the J gene lost 2 bases, with 18 bases spanning the gap. This CDR3 spans 14 amino acids. CDR1 and CDR2 (germline): KGHPV, FQNQEV (reference sequence).